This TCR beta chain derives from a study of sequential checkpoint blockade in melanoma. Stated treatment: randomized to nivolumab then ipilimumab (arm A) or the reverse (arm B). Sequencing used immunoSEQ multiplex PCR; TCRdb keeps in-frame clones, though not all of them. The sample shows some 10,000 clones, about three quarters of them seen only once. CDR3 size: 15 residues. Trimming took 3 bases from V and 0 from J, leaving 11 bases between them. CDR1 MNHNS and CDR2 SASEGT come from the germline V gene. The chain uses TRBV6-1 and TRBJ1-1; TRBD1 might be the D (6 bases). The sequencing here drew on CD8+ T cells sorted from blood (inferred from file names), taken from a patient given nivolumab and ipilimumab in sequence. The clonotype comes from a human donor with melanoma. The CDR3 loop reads CASSDGAGVNTEAFF. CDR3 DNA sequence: TGTGCCAGCAGTGATGGGGCAGGGGTGAACACTGAAGCTTTCTTT.